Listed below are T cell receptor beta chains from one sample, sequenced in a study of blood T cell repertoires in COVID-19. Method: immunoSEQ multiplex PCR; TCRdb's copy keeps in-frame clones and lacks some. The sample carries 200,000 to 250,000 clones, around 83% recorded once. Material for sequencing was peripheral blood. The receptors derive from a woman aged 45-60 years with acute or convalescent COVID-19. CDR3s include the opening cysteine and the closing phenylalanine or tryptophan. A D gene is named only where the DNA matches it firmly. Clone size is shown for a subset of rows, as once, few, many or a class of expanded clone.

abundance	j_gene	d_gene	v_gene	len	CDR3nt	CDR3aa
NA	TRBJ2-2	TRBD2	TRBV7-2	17	TGTGCCAGCAGCTTTCTAACCTCTAGCGGGTTAACCGGGGAGCTGTTTTTT	CASSFLTSSGLTGELFF
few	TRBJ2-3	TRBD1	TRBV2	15	TGTGCCAGCAGTTGGACAGGGGATTTAACAGATACGCAGTATTTT	CASSWTGDLTDTQYF
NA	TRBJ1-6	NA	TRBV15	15	TGTGCCACCAGCGAGATAGAGGGAAATAATTCACCCCTCCACTTT	CATSEIEGNNSPLHF
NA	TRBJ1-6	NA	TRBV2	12	TGTGCCAGCAGTCTCAGGGAAAGGCCCCTCCACTTT	CASSLRERPLHF
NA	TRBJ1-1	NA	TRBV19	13	TGTGCCAGTAAACCGACCGGGGGTGCTGAAGCTTTCTTT	CASKPTGGAEAFF
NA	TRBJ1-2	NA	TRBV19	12	TGTGCCAGTATGGGGGCATCCTATGGCTACACCTTC	CASMGASYGYTF
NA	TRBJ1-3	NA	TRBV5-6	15	TGTGCCAGCAGCTTCACAGGGAGCTCTGGAAACACCATATATTTT	CASSFTGSSGNTIYF
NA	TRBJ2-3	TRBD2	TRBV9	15	TGTGCCAGCAGCTTCGGGGGACTAAGACCAGATACGCAGTATTTT	CASSFGGLRPDTQYF
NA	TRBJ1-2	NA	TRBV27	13	TGTGCCAGCAGTTTACGGTCGGGGGTCGGCTACACCTTC	CASSLRSGVGYTF
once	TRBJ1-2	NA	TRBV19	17	TGTGCCAGTAGTATACCCCCAGGGGCCCGTGCTAACTATGGCTACACCTTC	CASSIPPGARANYGYTF
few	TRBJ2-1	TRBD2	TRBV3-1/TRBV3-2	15	TGTGCCAGCACAACAAGGACTAGCGGGACCAATGAGCAGTTCTTC	CASTTRTSGTNEQFF
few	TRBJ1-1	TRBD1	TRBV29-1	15	TGCAGCGTTGTATCAGGGGGCGGAGGAGGCACTGAAGCTTTCTTT	CSVVSGGGGGTEAFF
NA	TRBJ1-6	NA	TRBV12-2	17	TGTGCAAGTCGCTTAGCGAGGATGACAGGCTGTTGGCCACCCCTCCACTTT	CASRLARMTGCWPPLHF
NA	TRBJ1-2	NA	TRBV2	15	TGTGCCAGCAGTGAAGCGCCGCGGCAGGGGTATGGCTACACCTTC	CASSEAPRQGYGYTF
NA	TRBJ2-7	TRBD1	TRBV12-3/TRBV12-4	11	TGTGCCAGCAGGGGACAGCGCGAGCAGTACTTC	CASRGQREQYF
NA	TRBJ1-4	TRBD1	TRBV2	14	TGTGCCAGCAGTCACAGGGGGCAGGATGAAAAACTGTTTTTT	CASSHRGQDEKLFF
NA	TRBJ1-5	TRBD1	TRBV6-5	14	TGTGCCAGCTTGGGACAGCCATACAATCAGCCCCAGCATTTT	CASLGQPYNQPQHF
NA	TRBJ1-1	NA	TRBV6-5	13	TGTGCCAGCAGTTACTCCGGCGGGTCTGAAGCTTTCTTT	CASSYSGGSEAFF
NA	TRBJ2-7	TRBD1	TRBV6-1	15	TGTGCCAGCAAGGCGACAGGGAGCCTCTCCTACGAGCAGTACTTC	CASKATGSLSYEQYF
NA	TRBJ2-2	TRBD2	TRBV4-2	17	TGTGCCAGCAGCAATAAGCGGGGGAGGGTCTTTGTCGGGGAGCTGTTTTTT	CASSNKRGRVFVGELFF
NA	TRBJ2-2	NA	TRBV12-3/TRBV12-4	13	TGTGCCAGCAGCCCAGGGCGGACCGGGGAGCTGTTTTTT	CASSPGRTGELFF
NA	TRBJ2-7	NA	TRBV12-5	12	TGTGCTAGTGGTTTGGAAGGGGCAGAGCAGTACTTC	CASGLEGAEQYF
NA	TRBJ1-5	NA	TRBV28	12	TGTGCCAGTAGACAGCTTAATCAGCCCCAGCATTTT	CASRQLNQPQHF
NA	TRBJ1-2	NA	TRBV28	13	TGTGCCAGCACCACGCCGTCGGACTATGGCTACACCTTC	CASTTPSDYGYTF
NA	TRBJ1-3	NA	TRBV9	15	TGTGCCAGCAGCATCGGAGGGGTGGCTGGAAACACCATATATTTT	CASSIGGVAGNTIYF
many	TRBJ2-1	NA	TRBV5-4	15	TGTGCCAGCAGCCTAGGGGGTAGCGGCGGGAGTGAGCAGTTCTTC	CASSLGGSGGSEQFF
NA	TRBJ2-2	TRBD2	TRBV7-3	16	TGTGCCAGCAGCCTAGGACTAGCGGGGGGTACCGGGGAGCTGTTTTTT	CASSLGLAGGTGELFF
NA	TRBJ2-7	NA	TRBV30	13	TGTGCCTGGAGTGTATGGCTCTCCTACGAGCAGTACTTC	CAWSVWLSYEQYF
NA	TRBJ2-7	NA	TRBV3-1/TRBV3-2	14	TGTGCCAGCAGCCAAGTTCCGAATAGCGTCGAGCAGTACTTC	CASSQVPNSVEQYF
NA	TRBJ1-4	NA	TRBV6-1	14	TGTGCCAGCAGTGAAGGGGGGGGATTGGAAAAACTGTTTTTT	CASSEGGGLEKLFF